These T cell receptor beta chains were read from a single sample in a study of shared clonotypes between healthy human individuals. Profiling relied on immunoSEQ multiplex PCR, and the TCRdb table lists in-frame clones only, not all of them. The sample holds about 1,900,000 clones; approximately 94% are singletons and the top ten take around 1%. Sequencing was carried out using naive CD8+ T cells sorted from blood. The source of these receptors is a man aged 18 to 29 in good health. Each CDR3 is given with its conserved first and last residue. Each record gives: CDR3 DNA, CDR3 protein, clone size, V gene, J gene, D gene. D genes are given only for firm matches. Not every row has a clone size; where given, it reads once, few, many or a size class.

TGTGCCAGCAGTCAAGGTTCAGCCCTGGATAGGTACGGAGCTTTCTTT	CASSQGSALDRYGAFF	NA	TRBV14	TRBJ1-1	NA
TGTGCCAGCTCCTACAGGGACGGCACTGAAGCTTTCTTT	CASSYRDGTEAFF	NA	TRBV27	TRBJ1-1	NA
TGTGCCATCAGTGACGGGGCTGACAATGAGCAGTTCTTC	CAISDGADNEQFF	NA	TRBV10-3	TRBJ2-1	NA
TGTGCCAGCAGCGTGTTGTCACTAGGGTCCTACGAGCAGTACTTC	CASSVLSLGSYEQYF	NA	TRBV5-6	TRBJ2-7	NA
TGTGCCAGCACCCTACTCGTGGCTAAAGGTCATTTT	CASTLLVAKGHF	NA	TRBV6-5	TRBJ1-5	NA
TGTGCCAGCAGTGACCGGGCACAGGGAGGAACTGAAGCTTTCTTT	CASSDRAQGGTEAFF	NA	TRBV6-4	TRBJ1-1	NA
TGTGCCAGCAGCCTAGCTAATAGCGGGAGTTTGGAGACCCAGTACTTC	CASSLANSGSLETQYF	NA	TRBV7-6	TRBJ2-5	TRBD2
TGTGCCTGGAGCCTACAGGTGTACGAGCAGTACTTC	CAWSLQVYEQYF	NA	TRBV30	TRBJ2-7	NA
TGTGCCAGCAGCATAGAGGGACTAGCGCCTTTTTACGAGCAGTACTTC	CASSIEGLAPFYEQYF	once	TRBV11-2	TRBJ2-7	TRBD2
TGTGCCAGCAGCCGCGGAGCGGGCAGGGCTTTCTTT	CASSRGAGRAFF	NA	TRBV16	TRBJ1-1	NA
TGTGCCAGCACCGATAAGACAGGGGGCAATTCACCCCTCCACTTT	CASTDKTGGNSPLHF	NA	TRBV21-1	TRBJ1-6	NA
TGTGCCAGCAGCCTGAAACTAGCGGGAGAGTACAATGAGCAGTTCTTC	CASSLKLAGEYNEQFF	NA	TRBV7-9	TRBJ2-1	TRBD2
TGTGCCAGCAGCCCCCCCCGGGACAGGGGCAGCGAGCAGTTCTTC	CASSPPRDRGSEQFF	NA	TRBV7-6	TRBJ2-1	TRBD1
TGTGCCAGCAGTTCGGGTACGACCCACGAGCAGTACTTC	CASSSGTTHEQYF	NA	TRBV6-5	TRBJ2-7	NA
TGTGCCAGCAGTTCTACAGGGGAGGTGGAGACCCAGTACTTC	CASSSTGEVETQYF	NA	TRBV27	TRBJ2-5	NA
TGTGCCAGCAGCTTACTAGGGAAGGGGAGCACAGATACGCAGTATTTT	CASSLLGKGSTDTQYF	NA	TRBV7-2	TRBJ2-3	NA
TGTGCCAGCAGTGAGGACAGGTGGGGTGAAAAACTGTTTTTT	CASSEDRWGEKLFF	NA	TRBV27	TRBJ1-4	TRBD1
TGTGCCAGCAGTGACGGAACCGCCGGATTAAAACCCCTCCACTTT	CASSDGTAGLKPLHF	NA	TRBV27	TRBJ1-6	NA
TGTGCCACCATAGCGACAGGGGCTAATGAAAAACTGTTTTTT	CATIATGANEKLFF	NA	TRBV15	TRBJ1-4	TRBD1
TGTGCCAGCAGCTTAGAGGGCTTCTATGGCTACACCTTC	CASSLEGFYGYTF	NA	TRBV13	TRBJ1-2	NA
TGTGCCAGCACCACGGTGGGAAGGGGGAACACTGAAGCTTTCTTT	CASTTVGRGNTEAFF	NA	TRBV9	TRBJ1-1	NA
TGTGCCAGCAGTACTACCGGGACTTCCTACGAGCAGTACTTC	CASSTTGTSYEQYF	NA	TRBV2	TRBJ2-7	NA
TGTGCCAGCAGCCAAGAAGAGGGGAAAGCCATGAACACTGAAGCTTTCTTT	CASSQEEGKAMNTEAFF	NA	TRBV14	TRBJ1-1	NA
TGTGCCAGCAGCTTAGCGGGGGGGAACACCGGGGAGCTGTTTTTT	CASSLAGGNTGELFF	NA	TRBV7-9	TRBJ2-2	NA
TGTGCCAGCAGGATGACAGCGTCGAACACTGAAGCTTTCTTT	CASRMTASNTEAFF	NA	TRBV28	TRBJ1-1	NA
TGTGCCAGCAGCTTCTTAGGGAGTTCTAGCACAGATACGCAGTATTTT	CASSFLGSSSTDTQYF	NA	TRBV11-2	TRBJ2-3	NA
TGTGCCACCCAACTAGCGGGAGGGCCCGGGGAGCTGTTTTTT	CATQLAGGPGELFF	NA	TRBV10-3	TRBJ2-2	TRBD2
TGCAGCGTTGAGTTTAAGTCCAATGAGCAGTTCTTC	CSVEFKSNEQFF	NA	TRBV29-1	TRBJ2-1	NA
TGTGCCAGCAGCCTGGAGGCGGGAACGGTGTATGAGCAGTTCTTC	CASSLEAGTVYEQFF	NA	TRBV5-4	TRBJ2-1	NA
TGTGCCATCAGTGAGTCGGGCGGGGGGCGAGGAAACACCATATATTTT	CAISESGGGRGNTIYF	NA	TRBV10-3	TRBJ1-3	NA
TGTGCCAGCGGGGAGGGCCTGGGCACTGAAGCTTTCTTT	CASGEGLGTEAFF	NA	TRBV7-9	TRBJ1-1	NA